The T cell receptor beta chain described here comes from a study of OX40 agonist ivuxolimab in advanced cancers. Whole-study context: Patients undergoing dose escalation presented with hepatocellular carcinoma, melanoma, renal cell or head and neck cancer. Partial responses, seen in three patients, involved one hepatocellular carcinoma and two cutaneous melanomas.

The V and J ends lost 6 bases and 6 bases, in that order; junction bases with no gene match: 5. The germline CDR1 and CDR2 sequences are SGHVS and FNYEAQ. The CDR3 spans 12 residues. Only in-frame clones appear in the TCRdb table, and some are missing; sequencing was by immunoSEQ multiplex PCR. The sample has approximately 84,000 clones; approximately 89% are singletons. The receptor comes from an adult with an advanced solid tumor such as melanoma, head and neck, liver or kidney cancer. This material consisted of CD4+ or CD8+ T cells sorted from blood, taken in a trial of the OX40 agonist ivuxolimab. The chain links TRBV7-6 to TRBJ2-7; 7 bases align to TRBD1. The CDR3 region is CASSHRGGEQYF. In DNA form, the CDR3 reads TGTGCCAGCAGTCACAGGGGCGGCGAGCAGTACTTC.